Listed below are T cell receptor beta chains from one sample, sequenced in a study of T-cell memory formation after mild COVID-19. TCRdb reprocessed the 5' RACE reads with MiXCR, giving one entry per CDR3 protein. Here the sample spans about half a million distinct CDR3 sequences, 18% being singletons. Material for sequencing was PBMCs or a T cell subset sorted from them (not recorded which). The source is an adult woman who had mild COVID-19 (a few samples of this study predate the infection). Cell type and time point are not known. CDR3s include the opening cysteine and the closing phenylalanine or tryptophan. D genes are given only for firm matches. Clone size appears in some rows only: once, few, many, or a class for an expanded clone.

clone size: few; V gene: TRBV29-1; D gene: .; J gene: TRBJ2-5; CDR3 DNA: TGCAGCGTTGATGGGGTGTTCCCACGACAAGAGACCCAGTACTTC; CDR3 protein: CSVDGVFPRQETQYF
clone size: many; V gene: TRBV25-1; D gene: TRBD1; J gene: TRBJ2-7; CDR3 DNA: TGTGCCAGGGGAAACAGGGGTCGCGAGCAGTACTTC; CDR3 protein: CARGNRGREQYF
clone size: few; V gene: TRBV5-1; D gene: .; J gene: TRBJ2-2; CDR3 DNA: TGCGCCAGCAGCTTTGAACAGGCCGTGACCGGGGAGCTGTTTTTT; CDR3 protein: CASSFEQAVTGELFF
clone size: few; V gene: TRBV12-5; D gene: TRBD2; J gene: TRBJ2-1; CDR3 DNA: TGTGCTAGTGGTTTGGTCTCCCGGGTAGCGGGATCCTACAATGAGCAGTTCTTC; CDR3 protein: CASGLVSRVAGSYNEQFF
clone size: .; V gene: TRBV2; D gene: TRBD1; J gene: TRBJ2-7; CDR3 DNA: TGTGCCAGCCTGGACAGGGGAGGTCCCTACGAGCAGTACTTC; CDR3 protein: CASLDRGGPYEQYF
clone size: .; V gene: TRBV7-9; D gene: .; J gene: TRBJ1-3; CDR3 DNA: TGTGCCAGCAGCTTTAAGGGGATTACTGGAAACACCATATATTTT; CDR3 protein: CASSFKGITGNTIYF
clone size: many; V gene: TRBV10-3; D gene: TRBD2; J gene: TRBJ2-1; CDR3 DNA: TGTGCCATCTCAGTCGAAATCGGGGGGAGCTACAATGAGCAGTTCTTC; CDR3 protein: CAISVEIGGSYNEQFF
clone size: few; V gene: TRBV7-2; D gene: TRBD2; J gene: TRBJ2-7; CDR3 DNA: TGTGCCAGCAGCGCCGGTCCAGGACTAGCGGGAACCTACGAGCAGTACTTC; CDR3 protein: CASSAGPGLAGTYEQYF
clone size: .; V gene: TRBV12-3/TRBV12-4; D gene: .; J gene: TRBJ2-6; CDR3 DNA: TGTGCCAGCAGTTCGAGGGGGAATCTATACTCTGGGGCCAACGTCCTGACTTTC; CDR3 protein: CASSSRGNLYSGANVLTF
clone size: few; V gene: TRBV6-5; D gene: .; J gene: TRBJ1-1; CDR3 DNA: TGTGCCAGCAGTACACAGGTCGGCGGGGGGAACACTGAAGCTTTCTTT; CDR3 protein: CASSTQVGGGNTEAFF
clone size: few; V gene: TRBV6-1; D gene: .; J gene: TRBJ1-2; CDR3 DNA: TGTGCCAGCAGTGGTCCGAGGGTGATCTATGGCTACACCTTC; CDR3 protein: CASSGPRVIYGYTF